This entry describes one T cell receptor (beta chain). The target antigen is unknown. Cells sorted by CD45RO/CCR7/CD25/CD127/CD95/CD27 comprised CD4+ naive, central memory, regulatory and stem cell-like memory cells. The CDR3 is made up of 15 amino acids. Germline trimming cut 11 bases from V and 0 bases from J; bases unmatched to any gene: 6. Germline assignment: CDR1 SNHLY and CDR2 FYNNEI. The record originates from a study of beta chain features in type 1 diabetes. Study outcomes and limitations: Sequencing of cDNA might inflate the share of cells that strongly express TCR.

Reverse transcribing all isolated RNA meant expressed TCRB transcripts were sequenced. Deep immunoSEQ sequencing covered naive, central memory and regulatory T cell samples. TCRdb's copy holds only in-frame clones and misses some; the assay was immunoSEQ multiplex PCR. The table has 850,000 to 900,000 clones, 17% seen once. The receptor's source is a woman aged 18-35 years in good health. Sequencing was carried out using naive CD4+ T cells from blood. The V call is TRBV2, the J call TRBJ2-3, with 12 bases aligning to TRBD2. The CDR3 loop is CAGASGRASTDTQYF. As DNA, the CDR3 is TGTGCCGGGGCTAGCGGGAGGGCTAGCACAGATACGCAGTATTTT. The whole variable domain, remainder taken from reference TRBV2 and TRBJ2-3, is EPEVTQTPSHQVTQMGQEVILRCVPISNHLYFYWYRQILGQKVEFLVSFYNNEISEKSEIFDDQFSVERPDGSNFTLKIRSTKLEDSAMYFCAGASGRASTDTQYFGPGTRLTVL.